This is a list of T cell receptor beta chains from one sample in a study of identical twins. TCRdb re-derived calls from the 5' RACE reads in MiXCR, one entry per CDR3 protein. The sample contains about 730,000 distinct CDR3 sequences, approximately 21% of which appear only once. A further study also used this sample, focusing on T cells expressing NK-cell markers.

The sequenced material came from PBMCs. These receptors came from a young woman in good health. The CDR3 runs from the conserved cysteine through the conserved F or W. A D gene is named only where the DNA matches it firmly. Size tells how often a clone was seen (once, few, many) or the class of an expanded clone, and some rows leave it out.

cdr3_nt | cdr3_aa | d_call | j_call | v_call | cdr3_length | clone_size
TGCAGTGCTAGAGAGCCGGGAGGGCCGGTCGGCGGGGAGCTGTTTTTT | CSAREPGGPVGGELFF | TRBD2 | TRBJ2-2 | TRBV20-1 | 16 | NA
TGTGCCAGCAGCCAATTGGCCGGGAGAGACGGCACAGATACGCAGTATTTT | CASSQLAGRDGTDTQYF | NA | TRBJ2-3 | TRBV14 | 17 | NA
TGTGCCACCACAACGGGGGAGGCGACAAACATGAACACTGAAGCTTTCTTT | CATTTGEATNMNTEAFF | NA | TRBJ1-1 | TRBV10-3 | 17 | few
TGCAGTGCTAGAATCGCAGATAATCAGCCCCAGCATTTT | CSARIADNQPQHF | NA | TRBJ1-5 | TRBV20-1 | 13 | NA
TGCAGTGCTAGAGCGTCTAGCGGCGAATTATACAATGAGCAGTTCTTC | CSARASSGELYNEQFF | TRBD2 | TRBJ2-1 | TRBV20-1 | 16 | few
TGTGCCAGCAGCCCCCCGGGACTAGCGGCTACCTACGAGCAGTACTTC | CASSPPGLAATYEQYF | TRBD2 | TRBJ2-7 | TRBV7-9 | 16 | NA
TGCAGTGCTAGACCGCTAGCGGGGGTTCGTACGCAGTATTTT | CSARPLAGVRTQYF | TRBD2 | TRBJ2-3 | TRBV20-1 | 14 | few
TGTGCCACCACTCGGGAGTTATACTACAATGAGCAGTTCTTC | CATTRELYYNEQFF | NA | TRBJ2-1 | TRBV5-5 | 14 | few
TGCAGTGCTAGACCCCCGGGCAGCTCCTACGAGCAGTACTTC | CSARPPGSSYEQYF | NA | TRBJ2-7 | TRBV20-1 | 14 | few
TGTGCCAGCAGCTCCAGGGGGCTGGAAGGAGAGACCCAGTACTTC | CASSSRGLEGETQYF | TRBD1 | TRBJ2-5 | TRBV11-3 | 15 | NA
TGCAGTGCTCAGCACATCAATGAGCAGTTCTTC | CSAQHINEQFF | NA | TRBJ2-1 | TRBV20-1 | 11 | many
TGTGCCAGCAGCTTAAATAGCGGGGGCCCGAACACCGGGGAGCTGTTTTTT | CASSLNSGGPNTGELFF | TRBD2 | TRBJ2-2 | TRBV7-3 | 17 | few
TGCGCCAGCAGCTTCCCGAGGGTTCGAGAGACCCAGTACTTC | CASSFPRVRETQYF | NA | TRBJ2-5 | TRBV5-1 | 14 | NA
TGTGCCAGCAGCTTAGATAGTAGCGGGAGACCAGATACGCAGTATTTT | CASSLDSSGRPDTQYF | TRBD2 | TRBJ2-3 | TRBV11-2 | 16 | few
TGCGCCAGCAGCCCCAGTTTAGCGCTGAGCCAAGAGACCCAGTACTTC | CASSPSLALSQETQYF | NA | TRBJ2-5 | TRBV5-1 | 16 | few
TGTGCCAGCCGGGTTGGGGGGTACCACGAGCAGTACTTC | CASRVGGYHEQYF | NA | TRBJ2-7 | TRBV12-3/TRBV12-4 | 13 | few
TGTGCCACCGGACAATTTTATGGCTACACCTTC | CATGQFYGYTF | NA | TRBJ1-2 | TRBV6-5 | 11 | few
TGCGCCAGTACGCACGGGGGGGCCGGTTACGAGCAGTACTTC | CASTHGGAGYEQYF | TRBD2 | TRBJ2-7 | TRBV5-1 | 14 | NA
TGTGCCAGCAGCGTAGTGGGGACAGGGGACGGGGAGCTGTTTTTT | CASSVVGTGDGELFF | TRBD1 | TRBJ2-2 | TRBV9 | 15 | few
TGCGCCAGCAGTGAGTCGACGATGGATACGCAGTATTTT | CASSESTMDTQYF | NA | TRBJ2-3 | TRBV10-1 | 13 | NA
TGTGCCACCCGGGGGGTTTACCAAGAGACCCAGTACTTC | CATRGVYQETQYF | TRBD2 | TRBJ2-5 | TRBV19 | 13 | few
TGCGCCAGCAGCCAAGATACAGGACTAATAACCTACAATGAGCAGTTCTTC | CASSQDTGLITYNEQFF | NA | TRBJ2-1 | TRBV4-1 | 17 | many
TGTGCCATCACCTCGGACAGGGGCACCTACGAGCAGTACTTC | CAITSDRGTYEQYF | TRBD1 | TRBJ2-7 | TRBV10-3 | 14 | few
TGTGCCAGCAGCCCGAGGACAGGCCCCGAGCAGTACTTC | CASSPRTGPEQYF | TRBD1 | TRBJ2-7 | TRBV9 | 13 | NA
TGTGCCAGCAGCCCTCCCTCTGATGGCAGCGGGAGGATTGGCGAGCAGTACTTC | CASSPPSDGSGRIGEQYF | TRBD2 | TRBJ2-7 | TRBV11-1 | 18 | many
TGTGCCAGCAGTTACTCAAGGGGACATTCCTACAATGAGCAGTTCTTC | CASSYSRGHSYNEQFF | NA | TRBJ2-1 | TRBV6-5 | 16 | many
TGTGCCAGCAGTTGGGGTTTCTCCCGAGATACGCAGTATTTT | CASSWGFSRDTQYF | NA | TRBJ2-3 | TRBV12-3/TRBV12-4 | 14 | NA
TGTGCCAGCAGCCAAGAATCAGCCCTTCAGTACTTC | CASSQESALQYF | NA | TRBJ2-4 | TRBV3-1 | 12 | NA
TGTGCCAGCAGCCGCTCGGCAGTCTACAATGAGCAGTTCTTC | CASSRSAVYNEQFF | NA | TRBJ2-1 | TRBV12-3/TRBV12-4 | 14 | NA
TGTGCCAGCAGTCCTAAGGGGGGAGCGGGAAGGAATGAGCAGTTCTTC | CASSPKGGAGRNEQFF | NA | TRBJ2-1 | TRBV12-3/TRBV12-4 | 16 | many
TGCGCCAGCAGCTTGGTCGGGGCACAGAACACTGAAGCTTTCTTT | CASSLVGAQNTEAFF | NA | TRBJ1-1 | TRBV5-1 | 15 | few
TGTGCCAGCAGTTTTCGGAGCTATGGCTACACCTTC | CASSFRSYGYTF | NA | TRBJ1-2 | TRBV12-3/TRBV12-4 | 12 | few
TGTGCCAGCAGTCTAGGGTTCGGGACTAGCGGGAGCCATGAGCAGTTCTTC | CASSLGFGTSGSHEQFF | TRBD2 | TRBJ2-1 | TRBV12-3/TRBV12-4 | 17 | NA
TGTGCCAGCAGGCCAGACCAAGAGACCCAGTACTTC | CASRPDQETQYF | NA | TRBJ2-5 | TRBV12-3/TRBV12-4 | 12 | NA
TGTGCCAGCAGCCTCCAACGGGTTGCGGGAGCATACGAGCAGTACTTC | CASSLQRVAGAYEQYF | TRBD2 | TRBJ2-7 | TRBV6-2/TRBV6-3 | 16 | few
TGTGCCAGCAGCTCACCGACAGGGCTGTCCGAGACCCAGTACTTC | CASSSPTGLSETQYF | TRBD1 | TRBJ2-5 | TRBV5-4 | 15 | few
TGTGCCAGCACCGAGACAGGGGGGGGGGCAGATACGCAGTATTTT | CASTETGGGADTQYF | TRBD1 | TRBJ2-3 | TRBV12-3/TRBV12-4 | 15 | NA
TGCAGTGCCCAGAGGGGACTAGCAACAGATACGCAGTATTTT | CSAQRGLATDTQYF | TRBD2 | TRBJ2-3 | TRBV20-1 | 14 | few
TGTGCCAGCAGCCAGGGTTCCCCTGAAGCTTTCTTT | CASSQGSPEAFF | NA | TRBJ1-1 | TRBV6-2/TRBV6-3 | 12 | NA
TGTGCCAGCAGTCGGACAGTAGCGGGAGCGAGCAATGAGCAGTTCTTC | CASSRTVAGASNEQFF | TRBD2 | TRBJ2-1 | TRBV6-2/TRBV6-3 | 16 | NA
TGTGCCAGCAGCCAGGAGAGACTAGCGGGAGGAACTGTGCAGTTCTTC | CASSQERLAGGTVQFF | TRBD2 | TRBJ2-1 | TRBV12-3/TRBV12-4 | 16 | few
TGTGCCAGCAGCCAATTCCCGGGACAGAGGTTCTTC | CASSQFPGQRFF | TRBD1 | TRBJ2-1 | TRBV3-1 | 12 | NA
TGCAGTGGGGCTAGCCGAACAGATACGCAGTATTTT | CSGASRTDTQYF | NA | TRBJ2-3 | TRBV20-1 | 12 | few
TGTGCCAGCAGCTCTAGGACTAGCGAGGGCTACAATGAGCAGTTCTTC | CASSSRTSEGYNEQFF | TRBD2 | TRBJ2-1 | TRBV11-3 | 16 | NA
TGTGCCAGCAGCTTACCGGGACAGGGGCCCTCCTACGAGCAGTACTTC | CASSLPGQGPSYEQYF | TRBD1 | TRBJ2-7 | TRBV7-9 | 16 | NA
TGTGCCAGCAGCCCTCGGGGACAGTCTGAAGCTTTCTTT | CASSPRGQSEAFF | TRBD1 | TRBJ1-1 | TRBV3-1 | 13 | NA
TGTGCCAGCAGCTCTTTAGACGGGGAGCTGTTTTTT | CASSSLDGELFF | NA | TRBJ2-2 | TRBV7-9 | 12 | NA
TGTGCCAGCAGCCCGGGACTAGCGCCTAGCACAGATACGCAGTATTTT | CASSPGLAPSTDTQYF | TRBD2 | TRBJ2-3 | TRBV12-3/TRBV12-4 | 16 | NA
TGTGCCAGCAGCTTAGGAACGCAGGGGACGAAAGCTTTCTTT | CASSLGTQGTKAFF | NA | TRBJ1-1 | TRBV5-6 | 14 | NA
TGCAGTGCTAGTTCGGGACGCTGGTACCAAGAGACCCAGTACTTC | CSASSGRWYQETQYF | NA | TRBJ2-5 | TRBV20-1 | 15 | few
TGTGCCAGCAGTCTTCAGACAGGGGACCATGAGCAGTTCTTC | CASSLQTGDHEQFF | TRBD1 | TRBJ2-1 | TRBV12-3/TRBV12-4 | 14 | few
TGTGCCACCGCCACTAGCGACGAGCAGTACTTC | CATATSDEQYF | TRBD2 | TRBJ2-7 | TRBV24-1 | 11 | few
TGCAGTGCTTGGGACAGTCCCACAGATACGCAGTATTTT | CSAWDSPTDTQYF | TRBD1 | TRBJ2-3 | TRBV20-1 | 13 | NA
TGTGCCAGCAGCGCGTTGGGGGCAGGGGTGAACACTGAAGCTTTCTTT | CASSALGAGVNTEAFF | NA | TRBJ1-1 | TRBV12-3/TRBV12-4 | 16 | NA
TGCGCCAGCAGCCAAGATTGGGAGGTAAATGAGCAGTTCTTC | CASSQDWEVNEQFF | NA | TRBJ2-1 | TRBV4-3 | 14 | few
TGCAGCGTTGAGGACAGGGGTTTAGAGACCCAGTACTTC | CSVEDRGLETQYF | TRBD1 | TRBJ2-5 | TRBV29-1 | 13 | few